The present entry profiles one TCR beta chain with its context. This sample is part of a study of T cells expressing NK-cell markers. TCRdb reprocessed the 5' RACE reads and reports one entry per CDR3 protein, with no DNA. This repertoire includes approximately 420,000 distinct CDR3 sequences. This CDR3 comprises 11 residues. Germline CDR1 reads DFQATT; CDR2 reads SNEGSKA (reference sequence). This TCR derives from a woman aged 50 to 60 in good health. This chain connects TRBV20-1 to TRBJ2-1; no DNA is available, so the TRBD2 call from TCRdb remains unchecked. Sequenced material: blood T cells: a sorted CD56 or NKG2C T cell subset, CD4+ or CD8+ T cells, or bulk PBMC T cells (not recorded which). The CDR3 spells CSATLAGRKFF.